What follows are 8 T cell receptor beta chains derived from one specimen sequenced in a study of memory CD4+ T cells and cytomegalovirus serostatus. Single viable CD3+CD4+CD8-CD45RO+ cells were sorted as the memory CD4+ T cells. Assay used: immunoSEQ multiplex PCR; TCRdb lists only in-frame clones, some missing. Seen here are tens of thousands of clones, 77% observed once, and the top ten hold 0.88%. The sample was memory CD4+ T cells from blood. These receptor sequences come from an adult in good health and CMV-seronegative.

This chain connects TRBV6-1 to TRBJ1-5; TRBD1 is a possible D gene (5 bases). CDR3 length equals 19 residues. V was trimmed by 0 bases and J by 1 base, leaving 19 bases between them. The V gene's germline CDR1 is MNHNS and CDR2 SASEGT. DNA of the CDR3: TGTGCCAGCAGTGAAGCGCCTCCCCGGGCAGGGATAAGCAATCAGCCCCAGCATTTT. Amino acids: CASSEAPPRAGISNQPQHF.

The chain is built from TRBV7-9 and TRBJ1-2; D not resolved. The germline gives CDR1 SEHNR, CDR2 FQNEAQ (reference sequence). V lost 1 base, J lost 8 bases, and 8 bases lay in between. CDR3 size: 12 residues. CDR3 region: CASSLGEYGYTF. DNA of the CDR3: TGTGCCAGCAGCTTAGGGGAGTACGGCTACACCTTC. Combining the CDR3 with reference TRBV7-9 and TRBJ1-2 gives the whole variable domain DTGVSQNPRHKITKRGQNVTFRCDPISEHNRLYWYRQTLGQGPEFLTYFQNEAQLEKSRLLSDRFSAERPKGSFSTLEIQRTEQGDSAMYLCASSLGEYGYTFGSGTRLTVV.

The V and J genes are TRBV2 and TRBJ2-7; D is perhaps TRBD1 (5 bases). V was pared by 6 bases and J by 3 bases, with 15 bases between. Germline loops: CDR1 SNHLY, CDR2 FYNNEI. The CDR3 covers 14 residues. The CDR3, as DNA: TGTGCCAGCAGAAAGGACACCGATCGCTACGAGCAGTACTTC. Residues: CASRKDTDRYEQYF.

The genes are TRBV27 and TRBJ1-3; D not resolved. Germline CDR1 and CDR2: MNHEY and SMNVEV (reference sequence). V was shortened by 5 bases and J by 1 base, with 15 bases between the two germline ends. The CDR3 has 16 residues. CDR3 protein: CASSPGGVLSGNTIYF. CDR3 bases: TGTGCCAGCAGTCCCGGCGGGGTTTTATCTGGAAACACCATATATTTT.

Written as DNA, the CDR3 is TGTGCCAGCAGTTCCACGGCTGGGGCCAACGTCCTGACTTTC. Translating it yields CASSSTAGANVLTF. The V and J genes are TRBV6-6 and TRBJ2-6; D not certain. Germline V gene lookup returns CDR1 MNHNY and CDR2 SVGAGI (reference sequence). The ends were cut back, 4 bases at V and 2 bases at J, with 6 bases in the middle. The CDR3 has 14 residues.

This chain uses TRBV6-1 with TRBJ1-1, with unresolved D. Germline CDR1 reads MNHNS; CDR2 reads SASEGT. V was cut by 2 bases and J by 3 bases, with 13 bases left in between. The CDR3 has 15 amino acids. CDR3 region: CASSEWVVRDTEAFF. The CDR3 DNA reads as TGTGCCAGCAGTGAATGGGTTGTGAGGGACACTGAAGCTTTCTTT.

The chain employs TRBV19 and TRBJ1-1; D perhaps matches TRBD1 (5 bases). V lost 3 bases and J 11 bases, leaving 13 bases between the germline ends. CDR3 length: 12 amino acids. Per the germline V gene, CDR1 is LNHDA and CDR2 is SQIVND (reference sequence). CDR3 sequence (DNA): TGTGCCAGTAGTATTACAGGTTCGGTGGCTTTCTTT. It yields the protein CASSITGSVAFF.

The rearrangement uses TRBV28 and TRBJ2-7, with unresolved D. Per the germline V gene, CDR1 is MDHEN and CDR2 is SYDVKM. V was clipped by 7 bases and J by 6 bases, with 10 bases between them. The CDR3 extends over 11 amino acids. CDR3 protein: CASTGRLEQYF. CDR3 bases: TGTGCCAGCACCGGTCGGCTCGAGCAGTACTTC.